A selection of T cell receptor beta chains follows, all from one sample in a study of T cells in Graves' hyperthyroidism and ophthalmopathy. Using its own MiXCR run on the multiplex PCR reads, TCRdb lists one record per CDR3 protein. This table holds around 600,000 distinct CDR3 sequences, 45% found once. The material sequenced was peripheral blood or thyroid tissue (not recorded which). These receptors all stem from an adult man with Graves' disease, either hyperthyroidism or ophthalmopathy (not recorded which). The CDR3 runs from the conserved cysteine through the conserved F or W. D genes are given only for firm matches. A row's size may be missing; if present it is once, few, many or a size class.

v_call	d_call	j_call	clone_size	cdr3_aa	cdr3_nt
TRBV7-2	.	TRBJ1-3	many	CASSPTGSRNTIYF	TGTGCCAGCAGCCCGACCGGCAGTAGAAACACCATATATTTT
TRBV9	TRBD1	TRBJ1-2	.	CASSGTTGVGGYTF	TGTGCCAGCAGCGGGACCACAGGGGTTGGCGGCTACACCTTC
TRBV7-9	TRBD1	TRBJ2-7	many	CASSLQGERNEQYF	TGTGCCAGCAGCTTACAGGGGGAGCGCAACGAGCAGTACTTC
TRBV29-1	.	TRBJ1-5	many	CSVGNTSNQPQHF	TGCAGCGTCGGGAACACGAGCAATCAGCCCCAGCATTTT
TRBV25-1	.	TRBJ1-6	many	CASSQAGKGSPLHF	TGTGCCAGCAGCCAAGCAGGGAAGGGCTCACCCCTCCACTTT
TRBV29-1	.	TRBJ2-5	many	CSGHEGPGETQYF	TGCAGCGGCCACGAGGGCCCGGGGGAGACCCAGTACTTC
TRBV6-1	.	TRBJ1-6	.	CASSETPDSSPLHF	TGTGCCAGCAGTGAGACCCCCGACAGTTCACCCCTCCACTTT
TRBV29-1	.	TRBJ2-6	.	CSVEMYRAAGANVLTF	TGCAGCGTTGAAATGTACAGGGCTGCTGGGGCCAACGTCCTGACTTTC
TRBV10-3	.	TRBJ1-1	.	CAISESRGRTNTEAFF	TGTGCCATCAGTGAGTCCAGGGGCCGGACTAACACTGAAGCTTTCTTT
TRBV5-1	.	TRBJ2-6	.	CASSLADPNTGANVLTF	TGCGCCAGCAGCTTGGCTGACCCGAACACTGGGGCCAACGTCCTGACTTTC
TRBV25-1	TRBD1	TRBJ1-1	.	CASSDHGTGVNTEAFF	TGTGCCAGCAGTGACCATGGGACAGGGGTGAACACTGAAGCTTTCTTT
TRBV20-1	.	TRBJ2-5	many	CSARWETQYF	TGCAGTGCTAGATGGGAGACCCAGTACTTC
TRBV7-9	.	TRBJ1-2	few	CASSLAGNSYGYTF	TGTGCCAGCAGCTTAGCGGGCAATTCCTATGGCTACACCTTC
TRBV5-1	.	TRBJ1-2	.	CASSLEMSYGYTF	TGCGCCAGCAGCTTGGAAATGAGTTATGGCTACACCTTC
TRBV29-1	.	TRBJ1-2	.	CIDKIYGYTF	TGCATCGATAAAATCTATGGCTACACCTTC
TRBV24-1	.	TRBJ1-2	.	CASSEGVQGYYGYTF	TGTGCCAGCAGTGAAGGAGTACAGGGCTACTATGGCTACACCTTC
TRBV10-3	.	TRBJ1-3	.	CAISGDLDSALGNTIYF	TGTGCCATCAGTGGGGATTTGGACTCCGCCTTGGGAAACACCATATATTTT
TRBV11-2	.	TRBJ1-1	.	CASSEGKAFF	TGTGCCAGCAGCGAGGGCAAAGCTTTCTTT
TRBV24-1	.	TRBJ2-7	.	CATSDAGRNPYEQYF	TGTGCCACCAGTGACGCTGGGAGAAACCCCTACGAGCAGTACTTC
TRBV10-3	.	TRBJ1-1	.	CAISDRGATEAFF	TGTGCCATCAGTGATAGGGGGGCTACTGAAGCTTTCTTT
TRBV11-3	TRBD1	TRBJ1-5	.	CASSLGDRPPYSNQPQHF	TGTGCCAGCAGCTTAGGGGACAGACCACCTTATAGCAATCAGCCCCAGCATTTT
TRBV9	.	TRBJ1-2	many	CASSYTTTPDYGYTF	TGTGCCAGCAGCTACACCACGACCCCGGACTATGGCTACACCTTC
TRBV6-6	.	TRBJ2-5	many	CASSYSYGQETQYF	TGTGCCAGCAGTTACTCTTACGGGCAAGAGACCCAGTACTTC
TRBV6-5	.	TRBJ1-6	.	CAISYSTGSNYNSPLHF	TGTGCCATCAGTTACTCGACAGGATCTAACTATAATTCACCCCTCCACTTT
TRBV7-9	TRBD2	TRBJ2-7	.	CASSRVVAGGPYEQYF	TGTGCCAGCAGCCGTGTTGTAGCGGGGGGGCCGTACGAGCAGTACTTC
TRBV7-8	.	TRBJ1-1	.	CASSLSRAPHTDEAFF	TGTGCCAGCAGCTTAAGCAGGGCCCCTCACACCGATGAAGCTTTCTTT
TRBV24-1	.	TRBJ1-5	.	CASSPTPPYNQPQHF	TGTGCCAGCAGTCCGACCCCTCCCTACAATCAGCCCCAGCATTTT
TRBV7-2	.	TRBJ2-5	.	CASSLFRGAISETQYF	TGTGCCAGCAGCTTGTTCAGGGGGGCTATCTCGGAGACCCAGTACTTC
TRBV20-1	TRBD1	TRBJ1-6	few	CSASGTENSPLHF	TGCAGTGCTTCCGGGACAGAGAATTCACCCCTCCACTTT
TRBV7-9	TRBD1	TRBJ1-6	.	CASSQVAGGDSPLHF	TGTGCCAGCAGCCAAGTTGCAGGGGGAGATTCACCCCTCCACTTT
TRBV2	TRBD1	TRBJ1-6	.	CATRTGRNSPLHF	TGTGCCACCAGGACAGGGAGAAATTCACCCCTCCACTTT
TRBV25-1	TRBD1	TRBJ1-6	.	CASSLETGAPDSPLHF	TGTGCCAGCAGCTTGGAGACAGGGGCGCCGGATTCACCCCTCCACTTT
TRBV15	.	TRBJ2-6	.	CATSSYDGANVLTF	TGTGCCACCAGCAGTTACGACGGGGCCAACGTCCTGACTTTC
TRBV20-1	.	TRBJ1-4	.	CSAWAQVGEKLFF	TGCAGTGCTTGGGCACAGGTCGGGGAAAAACTGTTTTTT
TRBV7-9	TRBD1	TRBJ1-4	.	CASTPDRESEKLFF	TGTGCCAGCACCCCCGACAGGGAGAGTGAAAAACTGTTTTTT
TRBV19	.	TRBJ1-1	.	CASSRAFQTRNIEAFF	TGTGCCAGTAGTCGGGCCTTCCAAACCAGGAACATTGAAGCTTTCTTT
TRBV19	TRBD2	TRBJ2-7	many	CASSMGLGYEQYF	TGTGCCAGTAGTATGGGACTAGGCTACGAGCAGTACTTC
TRBV7-9	.	TRBJ2-5	.	CASSLVVPGQETQYF	TGTGCCAGCAGCTTAGTGGTCCCGGGGCAAGAGACCCAGTACTTC
TRBV6-1	.	TRBJ2-2	.	CASSIRDTNTGELFF	TGTGCCAGCAGTATCCGGGACACAAACACCGGGGAGCTGTTTTTT